The source of this T cell receptor (beta chain) is a study of OX40 agonist ivuxolimab in advanced cancers. Here immunoSEQ multiplex PCR was the method, and the copy in TCRdb shows in-frame clones only, minus some. Among 8,500 to 13,000 clones listed, about 74% were seen once. This CDR3 is built from 16 residues. V lost 1 base and J lost 3; bases outside the gene matches: 3. The germline gives CDR1 MDHEN, CDR2 SYDVKM. The input for sequencing was CD4+ or CD8+ T cells sorted from blood, taken in a trial of the OX40 agonist ivuxolimab. The source is an adult with an advanced solid tumor such as melanoma, head and neck, liver or kidney cancer. V usage is TRBV28 and J usage is TRBJ2-2; 9 bases match TRBD2. The CDR3 region is CASSLSSGTYTGELFF. The CDR3 DNA reads as TGTGCCAGCAGTTTATCTAGCGGGACCTACACCGGGGAGCTGTTTTTT.